The 27 T cell receptor beta chains in this list originate from one sample, sequenced in a study of cytomegalovirus exposure and HLA in healthy donors. The study ran its PCR with 60 Vbeta and 13 Jbeta primers. The assay was immunoSEQ multiplex PCR, and TCRdb's table has in-frame clones only and misses some. The sample records 130,000 or so clones, roughly four fifths being singletons. Source material: PBMCs. These receptor sequences come from a female donor in good health and CMV-seropositive.

The rearrangement uses TRBV5-1 and TRBJ2-7; D is possibly TRBD1 (5 bases). The CDR3 loop spans 14 amino acids. CDR1 is SGHRS and CDR2 is YFSETQ in the germline V gene. Trimming removed 2 bases from V and 5 bases from J, with 14 bases in between. The CDR3 coding sequence is TGCGCCAGCAGCTTAGATATCCAGGGTAACGAGCAGTACTTC. As protein: CASSLDIQGNEQYF.

This chain connects TRBV9 to TRBJ2-7, with a possible D match to TRBD1 (8 bases). The CDR3 consists of 17 residues. V was clipped by 2 bases and J by 0 bases, with 18 bases between them. From germline, CDR1 is SGDLS and CDR2 YYNGEE. CDR3 loop: CASSVDRGGGSSYEQYF. DNA for the CDR3: TGTGCCAGCAGCGTTGACAGGGGAGGGGGAAGCTCCTACGAGCAGTACTTC.

This clone has just one count. The rearrangement joins TRBV7-6 to TRBJ2-6; 8 bases match TRBD1. The CDR3 is made up of 17 amino acids. The trim removed 1 base at V and 2 bases at J, leaving 4 bases unmatched. Looked up from germline, CDR1 is SGHVS and CDR2 is FNYEAQ. CDR3 DNA: TGTGCCAGCAGCTTAGACCCAGGGGGCGCTGGGGCCAACGTCCTGACTTTC. Encoded protein: CASSLDPGGAGANVLTF. Combining the CDR3 with reference TRBV7-6 and TRBJ2-6 gives the whole variable domain GAGVSQSPRYKVTKRGQDVALRCDPISGHVSLYWYRQALGQGPEFLTYFNYEAQQDKSGLPNDRFSAERPEGSISTLTIQRTEQRDSAMYRCASSLDPGGAGANVLTFGAGSRLTVL.

This sequence joins TRBV6-1 and TRBJ2-7, with 7 positions matching TRBD2. The germline CDR1 and CDR2 sequences are MNHNS and SASEGT. The CDR3 sequence is 15 residues long. With V trimmed by 1 base and J by 2 bases, 5 bases remained unmatched. CDR3 amino acids: CASSEERGNTYEQYF. CDR3 bases: TGTGCCAGCAGTGAAGAGCGGGGTAATACCTACGAGCAGTACTTC.

This clone was counted only a few times. V is TRBV13 and J is TRBJ2-3, with 8 positions matching TRBD2. The CDR3 is 16 residues long. The V gene end was trimmed by 5 bases and the J gene end by 1 base; junction bases not matched to a gene: 8. Germline V gene sequence: CDR1 PRHDT, CDR2 FYEKMQ (reference sequence). CDR3 DNA sequence: TGTGCCAGCAGCCCTAGGACTAGCTCCCGCACAGATACGCAGTATTTT. This encodes CASSPRTSSRTDTQYF. Drawing the rest from reference TRBV13 and TRBJ2-3, the complete variable domain is AAGVIQSPRHLIKEKRETATLKCYPIPRHDTVYWYQQGPGQDPQFLISFYEKMQSDKGSIPDRFSAQQFSDYHSELNMSSLELGDSALYFCASSPRTSSRTDTQYFGPGTRLTVL.

V is TRBV27 and J is TRBJ1-6, with unresolved D. The CDR3 has 13 amino acids. Germline loops: CDR1 MNHEY, CDR2 SMNVEV (reference sequence). Trimming pared 7 bases from V and 14 bases from J, leaving 18 bases between. DNA of the CDR3: TGTGCCAGCACTCCCCACGAGGGAAACACCCTCCACTTT. Translated: CASTPHEGNTLHF.

The rearrangement joins TRBV29-1 to TRBJ2-2, with D perhaps TRBD1 (6 bases). Germline loops: CDR1 SQVTM, CDR2 ANQGSEA. V dropped 5 bases and J dropped 4 bases, with 20 bases sitting between them. The CDR3 spans 16 residues. In nucleotides, the CDR3 is TGCAGCGTTCTAGGGTTTATGGGGGCGGGCACCGGGGAGCTGTTTTTT. Its translation: CSVLGFMGAGTGELFF.

The chain combines TRBV5-4 with TRBJ1-4; D perhaps matches TRBD1 (6 bases). The CDR3 is 16 amino acids. In germline, CDR1 is SGHNT, CDR2 YYREEE (reference sequence). V was pared by 2 bases and J by 0 bases, with 11 bases between. Here the CDR3 reads CASSLGTPTTNEKLFF. In DNA form, the CDR3 reads TGTGCCAGCAGCTTAGGGACACCCACAACTAATGAAAAACTGTTTTTT.

CDR3 region: CASTQGVYVTDTQYF. DNA for the CDR3: TGTGCCAGTACACAGGGCGTATATGTCACAGATACGCAGTATTTT. The chain links TRBV19 to TRBJ2-3; the D gene is possibly TRBD1 (6 bases). Per the germline V gene, CDR1 is LNHDA and CDR2 is SQIVND (reference sequence). The length of the CDR3 is 15 residues. Trimming cost V 7 bases and J 2 bases, with 16 bases left between them.

The rearrangement links TRBV5-1 to TRBJ2-2; 8 bases are a match to TRBD2. From germline, CDR1 is SGHRS and CDR2 YFSETQ. CDR3 size: 15 residues. The V segment lost 4 bases and the J segment 3 bases; nucleotides outside the gene matches: 5. As DNA, the CDR3 is TGCGCCAGCAGCCCAATAGCGGGGCACACCGGGGAGCTGTTTTTT. Translating it yields CASSPIAGHTGELFF.

The chain has TRBV25-1 and TRBJ1-1, with 8 bases matching TRBD1. The germline V gene has CDR1 MGHDK and CDR2 SYGVNS. The ends lost 5 bases at V and 3 bases at J; junction bases unmatched: 11. This CDR3 is built from 16 residues. CDR3 region: CASSQLQGASDTEAFF. CDR3 DNA: TGTGCCAGCAGTCAACTTCAGGGGGCGTCGGACACTGAAGCTTTCTTT.

V gene TRBV11-2 combines with J gene TRBJ2-3; 7 positions match TRBD2. Germline trimming cut 2 bases from V and 6 bases from J; bases unmatched to any gene: 8. This CDR3 has 15 amino acids. Germline V gives CDR1 SGHAT, CDR2 FQNNGV. The DNA of the CDR3 is TGTGCCAGCAGCTTATCACTTGCGGGAGTCGATACGCAGTATTTT. It yields the protein CASSLSLAGVDTQYF.

The V call is TRBV28, the J call TRBJ2-6; a weak D match, TRBD1 (5 bases). There are 15 residues in the CDR3. V was clipped by 3 bases and J by 1 base, with 7 bases between them. Germline CDR1 MDHEN, CDR2 SYDVKM. CDR3 in DNA: TGTGCCAGCAGTTTGTCAGGGTCTGGGGCCAACGTCCTGACTTTC. Protein: CASSLSGSGANVLTF.

The rearrangement uses TRBV5-6 and TRBJ2-7; 9 bases are shared with TRBD1. J gave up 4 bases and V 4 bases, and 9 bases lay outside the gene matches. CDR1 and CDR2 (germline): SGHDT, YYEEEE. CDR3 size: 15 residues. DNA for the CDR3: TGTGCCAGCAGCAAGGGACAGGGTAAAGGTTACGAGCAGTACTTC. Its translation: CASSKGQGKGYEQYF.

This clone was seen more than once but under ten times. The chain employs TRBV6-5 and TRBJ2-4; perhaps TRBD2 as D (5 bases). V was cut by 6 bases and J by 0 bases, with 12 bases left in between. The CDR3 length is 15 residues. CDR1 is MNHEY and CDR2 is SVGAGI in the germline V gene. The CDR3 DNA sequence: TGTGCCAGCAGCCCCGACGGGATAGCCAAAAACATTCAGTACTTC. It translates to CASSPDGIAKNIQYF.

This sequence joins TRBV5-5 and TRBJ1-1; D is uncertain. The V gene's germline CDR1 is SGHKS and CDR2 YYEKEE (reference sequence). Trimming cost V 4 bases and J 3 bases, with 7 bases left between them. This CDR3 has 12 residues. The chain's CDR3 is CASSPTYTEAFF. CDR3 nucleotides: TGTGCCAGCAGCCCCACTTACACTGAAGCTTTCTTT.

The V and J genes are TRBV7-2 and TRBJ2-5, with D maybe TRBD1 (6 bases). The better agreement between TRBJ2-7 and the DNA end casts doubt on the J call. This CDR3 is 14 amino acids long. Looked up from germline, CDR1 is SGHTA and CDR2 is FQGNSA. Written as DNA, the CDR3 is TGTGCCAGCTCCTGGACAGCGAGCTCCTACGAGCAGTACTTC. Protein sequence: CASSWTASSYEQYF.

This clone was seen more than once but under ten times. This sequence joins TRBV7-9 and TRBJ1-1; 10 bases are shared with TRBD1. Germline V gene data show CDR1 as SEHNR and CDR2 as FQNEAQ (reference sequence). The CDR3 sequence is 14 residues long. V lost 1 base and J lost 11; bases outside the gene matches: 7. The CDR3 region has the DNA TGTGCCAGCAGCTTAGACCGACAGGGGGCTAGGGCTTTCTTT. Amino acids: CASSLDRQGARAFF.

The chain combines TRBV4-2 with TRBJ1-3; the D is unclear. The CDR3 spans 15 residues. The V end was cut by 0 bases, the J end by 8 bases, with 14 bases between. Germline CDR1 LGHNA, CDR2 YNFKEQ. CDR3 DNA sequence: TGTGCCAGCAGCCAAGACCGGCAGGTCGTGGACACCATATATTTT. The encoded protein is CASSQDRQVVDTIYF.

The V call is TRBV7-9, the J call TRBJ2-5, with TRBD2 matching 8 bases. The tail of the sequence fits TRBJ2-7 better, so the J call may be wrong. This CDR3 is built from 13 residues. Germline lookup yields CDR1 SEHNR and CDR2 FQNEAQ (reference sequence). CDR3 nucleotide sequence: TGTGCCAGCAGGAGCGGGAGTGCCGACGAGCAGTACTTC. Translated, it gives CASRSGSADEQYF.

V and J are TRBV25-1 and TRBJ2-2; TRBD2 aligns across 9 bases. After removal of 8 bases from V and 4 bases from J, the junction contained 8 bases not matched to a gene. The CDR3 has 15 amino acids. Germline V gene data show CDR1 as MGHDK and CDR2 as SYGVNS. The CDR3 is CASEHSGRGTGELFF. DNA of the CDR3: TGTGCCAGCGAACATAGCGGGAGAGGCACCGGGGAGCTGTTTTTT.

V and J are TRBV28 and TRBJ2-7; D possibly corresponds to TRBD1 (5 bases). This CDR3 comprises 13 residues. Per the germline V gene, CDR1 is MDHEN and CDR2 is SYDVKM. Trimming removed 3 bases from V and 4 bases from J, with 10 bases in between. CDR3 in DNA: TGTGCCAGCAGTTTCCGGACACCTTACGAGCAGTACTTC. Translated, it gives CASSFRTPYEQYF.

V is TRBV5-1 and J is TRBJ2-1; TRBD2 matches 9 bases. The germline V gene has CDR1 SGHRS and CDR2 YFSETQ. CDR3 length equals 16 residues. Trimming removed 0 bases from V and 5 bases from J; junction bases left unmatched: 6. In nucleotides, the CDR3 is TGCGCCAGCAGCTTGGGTAGCGGGGGCCCCGACAATGAGCAGTTCTTC. Amino acid sequence: CASSLGSGGPDNEQFF.

This clone appeared a few times. Written as DNA, the CDR3 is TGTGCCAGCAGCTGGGGCTCAACAGGGATTACTGAAGCTTTCTTT. It translates to CASSWGSTGITEAFF. This chain connects TRBV11-2 to TRBJ1-1, with TRBD1 as a possible D gene (6 bases). The CDR3 has 15 residues. V shed 4 bases and J shed 5 bases, with 17 bases lying between them. Looked up from germline, CDR1 is SGHAT and CDR2 is FQNNGV.

This sequence joins TRBV12-5 and TRBJ2-1, with TRBD2 as a possible D gene (6 bases). Trimming cost V 2 bases and J 6 bases, with 8 bases left between them. The CDR3 sequence is 13 residues long. The germline CDR1 and CDR2 sequences are LGHNT and FRNRAP. CDR3 sequence reads: CASGLLGGNEQFF. The CDR3 DNA reads TGTGCTAGTGGTTTGTTGGGGGGCAATGAGCAGTTCTTC.

A few counts support this clone. The J gene is TRBJ1-3, the V gene TRBV6-1; D is possibly TRBD1 (6 bases). V lost 5 bases and J 4 bases, leaving 15 bases between the germline ends. Germline CDR1 reads MNHNS; CDR2 reads SASEGT. The CDR3 length is 15 residues. In DNA, the CDR3 is TGTGCCAGCAGTCCAGAAGGGGGGGCGGGAAACACCATATATTTT. Its protein product is CASSPEGGAGNTIYF.

Comments on this clone: Within the sample, other DNA sequences also encode this same CDR3. The rearrangement joins TRBV5-1 to TRBJ1-1; TRBD1 matches at 11 bases. Germline V lookup: CDR1 SGHRS, CDR2 YFSETQ. The CDR3 length is 14 residues. V gave up 4 bases and J gave up 5 bases; unmatched junction bases: 4. The DNA of the CDR3 is TGCGCCAGCAGCCCCGGGACAGGGGGAACTGAAGCTTTCTTT. This sequence encodes CASSPGTGGTEAFF.